This TCR beta chain came from a study of blood T cell repertoires in COVID-19. At the level of the study: Acute and convalescent COVID-19 samples came from the United States, Italy and Spain. Sources were T cells, B-cell-depleted T cells, or PBMCs; the material itself was cDNA or gDNA.

Trimming cost V 1 base and J 2 bases; bases outside gene matches: 3. This CDR3 has 15 amino acids. Per germline, CDR1 KGHSH and CDR2 LQKENI. Assay: immunoSEQ multiplex PCR; the TCRdb copy retains only in-frame clones and omits some. The data show 250,000 to 400,000 clones, more than 70% seen once. The chain joins TRBV18 to TRBJ2-3, with 7 positions matching TRBD2. Source material: peripheral blood. The TCR was taken from a woman aged 30 to 39 with COVID-19, enrolled during active disease. The CDR3 loop reads CASSPLTSVTDTQYF. CDR3 in DNA: TGTGCCAGCTCACCACTTACTAGCGTCACAGATACGCAGTATTTT.